This T cell receptor (beta chain) was sequenced during a study of T cell clonality in common variable immunodeficiency. This clone was recorded at least ten times. Antigen specificity is unknown. The sequence runs out 3 residues before the end of the CDR3; the remainder is reconstructed from the germline J gene. The CDR3 runs to 15 residues. The ends were cut back, 2 bases at V and 1 base at J, with 12 bases in the middle. In germline, CDR1 is SGHRS, CDR2 YFSETQ. Regarding the study as a whole: Reportedly, TCR beta sequences from common variable immunodeficiency showed fewer deletions and N-nucleotide insertions. Fewer TCRbeta clones were shared among CVID subjects than controls.

Blood samples were heparinized, roughly 5 to 8 ml per donor. Some clones are missing from TCRdb's copy, which holds only in-frame ones; the method was immunoSEQ multiplex PCR. The sample presents roughly 30,000 clones, none singletons. Input material: peripheral blood mononuclear cells. V is TRBV5-1 and J is TRBJ1-1; possible D gene TRBD1, 5 bases. The receptor comes from a human donor with common variable immunodeficiency. The covered CDR3 bases are TGCGCCAGCAGCTTAACGGCCAGGGCGAACACTGAA. This encodes CASSLTARANTE. The complete CDR3 protein is CASSLTARANTEAFF.